This entry lists 9 T cell receptor beta chains sequenced from one sample in a study of control samples from healthy donors and cancer patients. Some clones are missing from TCRdb's copy, which holds only in-frame ones; the method was immunoSEQ multiplex PCR. Among 100,000 to 150,000 clones listed, about 86% were seen once. Sample: blood. The receptors come from a man under 40 in good health.

The chain employs TRBV2 and TRBJ2-3, with D unresolved. From germline, CDR1 is SNHLY and CDR2 FYNNEI. The CDR3 consists of 18 residues. Trimming pared 1 base from V and 1 base from J, leaving 18 bases between. The CDR3 sequence: CASSEGIGVGWGTDTQYF. CDR3 sequence (DNA): TGTGCCAGCAGTGAAGGAATCGGTGTGGGGTGGGGCACAGATACGCAGTATTTT.

The V and J genes are TRBV6-4 and TRBJ1-6; TRBD1 agrees at 7 bases. The CDR3 consists of 14 residues. Germline lookup yields CDR1 MRHNA and CDR2 SNTAGT. Germline trimming cut 5 bases from V and 5 bases from J; bases unmatched to any gene: 3. In nucleotides, the CDR3 is TGTGCCAGCAGTTCCGGGACAGATAATTCACCCCTCCACTTT. Translation gives CASSSGTDNSPLHF.

The chain links TRBV5-1 to TRBJ2-1, with D perhaps matching TRBD1 (5 bases). The germline CDR1 and CDR2 sequences are SGHRS and YFSETQ. With 3 bases removed from V and 9 bases from J, the gap between germline ends came to 22 bases. The CDR3 runs 16 residues. Written as DNA, the CDR3 is TGCGCCAGCAGCTCCCAGGGAACGGTCGACGGCGGTGAGCAGTTCTTC. Protein sequence: CASSSQGTVDGGEQFF. Looking up the rest from reference TRBV5-1 and TRBJ2-1 gives the full variable domain: KAGVTQTPRYLIKTRGQQVTLSCSPISGHRSVSWYQQTPGQGLQFLFEYFSETQRNKGNFPGRFSGRQFSNSRSEMNVSTLELGDSALYLCASSSQGTVDGGEQFFGPGTRLTVL.

The chain employs TRBV21-1 and TRBJ2-7; the table calls TRBD1, which could not be checked here. TRBV21-1 is a listed pseudogene. The CDR3 is 15 amino acids. The CDR3 protein is CASSKTGSNSYEQYV. The CDR3 region has the DNA TGTGCCAGCAGCAAGACAGGTTCCAACTCCTACGAGCAGTACGTC.

V usage is TRBV30 and J usage is TRBJ2-2, with unresolved D. This CDR3 spans 11 amino acids. Germline V gene lookup returns CDR1 GTSNPN and CDR2 SVGIG (reference sequence). Trimming cost V 5 bases and J 4 bases, with 5 bases left between them. This CDR3 is CAWCTTGELFF. Here the CDR3 DNA reads TGTGCCTGGTGCACCACCGGGGAGCTGTTTTTT.

The V call is TRBV18, the J call TRBJ1-1, with unresolved D. This CDR3 spans 13 amino acids. Germline V gene data show CDR1 as KGHSH and CDR2 as LQKENI. V was pared by 5 bases and J by 0 bases, with 7 bases between. The DNA of the CDR3 is TGTGCCAGCTCAGAACTCATGAACACTGAAGCTTTCTTT. This gives the protein CASSELMNTEAFF.

Comment on this clone: The junction departs from germline at one end; a sequencing error may be responsible. The chain recombines TRBV7-3 with TRBJ1-1; D remains unclear. Germline CDR1 SGHTA, CDR2 FQGTGA. The CDR3 is 13 amino acids. CDR3 in amino acids: CASSPTPNAEAFF. The CDR3 DNA follows: TGTGCCAGCAGCCCGACCCCGAACGCTGAAGCTTTCTTT.

The CDR3 reads CASSLRTGPYEQYV. For the CDR3, the DNA is TGTGCCAGCAGCCTCCGGACAGGACCCTACGAGCAGTACGTC. The rearrangement uses TRBV27 and TRBJ2-7; 7 bases line up with TRBD1. The trim removed 6 bases at V and 2 bases at J, leaving 7 bases unmatched. This CDR3 contains 14 residues. The germline V gene has CDR1 MNHEY and CDR2 SMNVEV (reference sequence).

A single count supports this clone. The chain couples TRBV27 to TRBJ1-5, with TRBD1 matching over 9 bases. Germline CDR1 and CDR2: MNHEY and SMNVEV (reference sequence). The CDR3 loop spans 14 amino acids. V was pared by 4 bases and J by 7 bases, with 5 bases of the junction left unmatched. The chain's CDR3 is CASSSGTGYQPQHF. The CDR3 DNA sequence: TGTGCCAGCAGTTCCGGGACAGGGTACCAGCCCCAGCATTTT.